Shown below are 15 T cell receptor beta chains from a single sample sequenced in a study of OX40 agonist ivuxolimab in advanced cancers. The method was immunoSEQ multiplex PCR; TCRdb's version includes in-frame clones alone and lacks a portion of them. This table has approximately 70,000 clones, just over 85% appearing once. Sequencing was performed on CD4+ or CD8+ T cells sorted from blood, taken in a trial of the OX40 agonist ivuxolimab. The receptors come from an adult with an advanced solid tumor such as melanoma, head and neck, liver or kidney cancer.

The gene calls are TRBV27 and TRBJ2-7, with TRBD1 identical over 7 bases. The CDR3 covers 14 residues. Germline V CDR1 and CDR2: MNHEY, SMNVEV (reference sequence). V dropped 8 bases and J dropped 2; count of bases not matched to a gene: 9. The CDR3 spells CASRRDSGAYEQYF. DNA for the CDR3: TGTGCCAGCCGCCGGGACAGTGGCGCCTACGAGCAGTACTTC.

The genes are TRBV5-1 and TRBJ2-3, with D possibly matching TRBD1 (6 bases). Germline loops: CDR1 SGHRS, CDR2 YFSETQ. The ends were cut back, 3 bases at V and 0 bases at J, with 17 bases in the middle. CDR3 length: 17 amino acids. The CDR3 is CASSWGIGGPSTDTQYF. CDR3 coding DNA: TGCGCCAGCAGCTGGGGCATAGGGGGACCTAGCACAGATACGCAGTATTTT.

The chain links TRBV5-4 to TRBJ2-7; D not resolved. This CDR3 is built from 13 residues. Trimming left V 10 bases short and J 5 bases short, with 19 bases between. Per the germline V gene, CDR1 is SGHNT and CDR2 is YYREEE (reference sequence). CDR3 sequence (DNA): TGTGCCTACCAAAGGACGCAACGCCACGAGCAGTACTTC. The encoded protein is CAYQRTQRHEQYF. Variable domain in full (rest from reference TRBV5-4 and TRBJ2-7): ETGVTQSPTHLIKTRGQQVTLRCSSQSGHNTVSWYQQALGQGPQFIFQYYREEENGRGNFPPRFSGLQFPNYSSELNVNALELDDSALYLCAYQRTQRHEQYFGPGTRLTVT.

The CDR3 here is CASSQGGLVNEKLFF. The CDR3 DNA reads TGTGCCAGCTCCCAAGGGGGGCTTGTTAATGAAAAACTGTTTTTT. J is TRBJ1-4 and V is TRBV6-5; possibly TRBD1 for D (6 bases). The germline gives CDR1 MNHEY, CDR2 SVGAGI. Trimming pared 8 bases from V and 4 bases from J, leaving 17 bases between. CDR3 size: 15 residues.

This chain links TRBV6-5 with TRBJ2-7; TRBD1 might be the D (6 bases). V was clipped by 8 bases and J by 0 bases, with 11 bases between them. The CDR3 totals 13 residues. Germline V gene sequence: CDR1 MNHEY, CDR2 SVGAGI. CDR3 loop: CASRQAGSYEQYF. CDR3 coding DNA: TGTGCCAGCCGACAGGCTGGCTCCTACGAGCAGTACTTC.

V gene TRBV19 combines with J gene TRBJ2-7; 14 nucleotides agree with TRBD2. The CDR3 extends over 15 amino acids. The germline CDR1 and CDR2 sequences are LNHDA and SQIVND (reference sequence). The junction had 4 bases not matched to a gene; V was cut back by 8 bases and J by 1 base. The CDR3 nucleotides read TGTGCCAGTCGACTAGCGGGAGGGTTATCCTACGAGCAGTACTTC. The encoded protein is CASRLAGGLSYEQYF. The variable domain in full, completed from reference TRBV19 and TRBJ2-7, reads DGGITQSPKYLFRKEGQNVTLSCEQNLNHDAMYWYRQDPGQGLRLIYYSQIVNDFQKGDIAEGYSVSREKKESFPLTVTSAQKNPTAFYLCASRLAGGLSYEQYFGPGTRLTVT.

The chain links TRBV7-2 to TRBJ1-2, with 7 bases lining up with TRBD1. From germline, CDR1 is SGHTA and CDR2 FQGNSA. The V and J ends lost 4 bases and 4 bases, in that order; junction bases with no gene match: 6. CDR3 length: 14 amino acids. The CDR3 DNA reads TGTGCCAGCAGCTGGGACAGTGCTTCCTATGGCTACACCTTC. Its protein product is CASSWDSASYGYTF.

The chain recombines TRBV5-6 with TRBJ2-2; unclear D gene. Trimming removed 2 bases from V and 7 bases from J, with 9 bases in between. The length of the CDR3 is 13 residues. The germline CDR1 and CDR2 sequences are SGHDT and YYEEEE. The CDR3 DNA follows: TGTGCCAGCAGCTTTTACTCGGGCGGGGAGCTGTTTTTT. Residues: CASSFYSGGELFF.

This clone was picked up one time. This sequence joins TRBV14 and TRBJ2-4; TRBD2 matches 7 bases. This CDR3 is 14 amino acids long. Trimming removed 3 bases from V and 5 bases from J; junction bases left unmatched: 4. Germline assignment: CDR1 SGHDN and CDR2 FVKESK. CDR3 sequence reads: CASSQPSGENIQYF. The DNA for the CDR3 is TGTGCCAGCAGCCAGCCTAGCGGTGAAAACATTCAGTACTTC.

The chain joins TRBV7-9 to TRBJ1-4, with D possibly TRBD1 on 6 matching bases. Germline assignment: CDR1 SEHNR and CDR2 FQNEAQ (reference sequence). CDR3 length: 15 residues. V was trimmed by 6 bases and J by 5 bases, leaving 16 bases between them. In DNA form, the CDR3 reads TGTGCCAGCAGACCGAACAGGGCTTGGAATGAAAAACTGTTTTTT. Translating gives CASRPNRAWNEKLFF. Based on the CDR3 plus reference TRBV7-9 and TRBJ1-4, the full variable domain is DTGVSQNPRHKITKRGQNVTFRCDPISEHNRLYWYRQTLGQGPEFLTYFQNEAQLEKSRLLSDRFSAERPKGSFSTLEIQRTEQGDSAMYLCASRPNRAWNEKLFFGSGTQLSVL.

CDR3 bases: TGTGCCAGCAGTCTTAACGTAATTGAAGCTTTCTTT. Protein: CASSLNVIEAFF. This chain joins TRBV28 and TRBJ1-1; no clear D. Germline-derived CDR1 and CDR2 are MDHEN and SYDVKM. V was clipped by 5 bases and J by 7 bases, with 11 bases between them. This CDR3 is built from 12 residues.

Here the CDR3 DNA reads TGCGCCAGCAGCTTGGCCGCGGAGGTAAGCCCCCGCTCCTACGAGCAGTACTTC. Protein sequence: CASSLAAEVSPRSYEQYF. The V gene is TRBV5-1, the J gene TRBJ2-7; possible D gene TRBD2, 5 bases. The germline V gene has CDR1 SGHRS and CDR2 YFSETQ. The CDR3 totals 18 residues. Trimming stripped 0 bases from V and 0 bases from J, with 19 bases between.

This clone was recorded a few times. The chain couples TRBV27 to TRBJ2-7; 7 positions agree with TRBD1. The germline V gene encodes CDR1 MNHEY and CDR2 SMNVEV (reference sequence). V lost 5 bases to trimming and J lost 3 bases; unmatched junction nucleotides: 7. The CDR3 is 14 residues long. The CDR3 is CASSDRGGFYEQYF. The CDR3 coding sequence is TGTGCCAGCAGTGACCGAGGGGGCTTCTACGAGCAGTACTTC.

In its sample, this clone was seen once. The chain employs TRBV2 and TRBJ2-2, with D possibly TRBD1 on 5 matching bases. The CDR3 spans 13 residues. Germline loops: CDR1 SNHLY, CDR2 FYNNEI. CDR3 DNA: TGTGCTAGGGGTGGGGTAGGCACCGGGGAGCTGTTTTTT. Translating gives CARGGVGTGELFF. The variable domain in full, completed from reference TRBV2 and TRBJ2-2, reads EPEVTQTPSHQVTQMGQEVILRCVPISNHLYFYWYRQILGQKVEFLVSFYNNEISEKSEIFDDQFSVERPDGSNFTLKIRSTKLEDSAMYFCARGGVGTGELFFGEGSRLTVL.

J is TRBJ2-3 and V is TRBV28; 8 positions agree with TRBD2. The CDR3 spans 15 residues. Germline-derived CDR1 and CDR2 are MDHEN and SYDVKM. Trimming at V came to 4 bases and at J to 2 bases, leaving 5 bases not matched to a gene. The CDR3 DNA is TGTGCCAGCAGTTCCGGACTAGCCCTCACAGATACGCAGTATTTT. Its translation: CASSSGLALTDTQYF.